This paragraph covers one T cell receptor (beta chain) sequence. Its antigen is still unknown. Libraries were made from TCR beta cDNA, and they carried unique molecular identifiers. Each CDR3 protein is one row after TCRdb ran MiXCR on the PCR reads. Counted here are hundreds of thousands of distinct CDR3 sequences, less than 35% occurring once; the ten biggest clones make up around 15%. V gave up 11 bases and J gave up 2 bases; unmatched junction bases: 8. The CDR3 extends over 14 amino acids. The data originate from a study of post-analysis software for immune sequencing data. Study context: Relapsing-remitting, secondary progressive and progressive-relapsing forms made up the multiple sclerosis disease courses. Study results and caveats: Controls significantly exceeded multiple sclerosis patients in normalized Chao1 diversity. Controls had lower frequencies than patients of about 5 TRBV segments, which included TRBV5-6, TRBV5-1 and TRBV20-1.

Sequenced material: blood. The sequence derives from a girl aged 10 to 17 with multiple sclerosis. The chain has TRBV23-1 and TRBJ2-5; TRBD2 matches at 10 bases. TRBV23-1 is given ORF status, its function remaining uncertain. CDR3 in DNA: TGCGCCGACGAGCGGGGGGGCCTTCAAGAGACCCAGTACTTC. Amino acid sequence: CADERGGLQETQYF.